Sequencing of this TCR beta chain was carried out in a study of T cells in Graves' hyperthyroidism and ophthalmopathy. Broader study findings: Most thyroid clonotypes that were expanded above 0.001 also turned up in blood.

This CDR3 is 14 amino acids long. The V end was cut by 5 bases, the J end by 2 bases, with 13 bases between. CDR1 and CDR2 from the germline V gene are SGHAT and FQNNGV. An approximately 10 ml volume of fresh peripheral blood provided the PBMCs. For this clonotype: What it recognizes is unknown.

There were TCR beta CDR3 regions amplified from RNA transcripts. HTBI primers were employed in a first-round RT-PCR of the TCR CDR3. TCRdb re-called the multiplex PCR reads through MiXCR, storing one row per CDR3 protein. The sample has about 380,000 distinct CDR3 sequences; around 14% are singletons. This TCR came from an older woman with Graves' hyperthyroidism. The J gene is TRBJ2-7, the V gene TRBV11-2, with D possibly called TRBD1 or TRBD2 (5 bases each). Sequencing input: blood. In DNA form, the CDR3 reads TGTGCCAGCAGCGCACCGGGACCCGCCTACGAGCAGTACTTC. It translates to CASSAPGPAYEQYF.